A single TCR beta chain is shown here with its context. This record comes from a study of blood T cell repertoires in COVID-19. Study as a whole: Samples taken during acute and convalescent COVID-19 were collected in the United States, Italy and Spain. T cells, B-cell-depleted T cells, or PBMCs supplied cDNA or gDNA.

In the source study's methods: From reference gene primer amplification, estimates of nucleated cell counts were derived. The protocol was immunoSEQ multiplex PCR, while the TCRdb copy is restricted to in-frame clones and leaves out a portion. The V and J calls and clone size were taken over from that table, and D and trimming were inferred from the DNA. The sample lists about 180,000 clones; 80% to 90% were seen once. Sequencing was done on a sample of peripheral blood. The TCR sequence derives from a man between 18 and 29 years old who had recovered from COVID-19.

CDR3 sequence reads: CSVEDLGGQGYTF. In nucleotides, the CDR3 is TGCAGCGTTGAAGACCTCGGGGGGCAGGGCTACACCTTC. The chain has TRBV29-1 and TRBJ1-2; tentatively, D is TRBD1 (6 bases). V was cut by 0 bases and J by 8 bases, with 13 bases left in between. The germline V gene has CDR1 SQVTM and CDR2 ANQGSEA. The CDR3 is made up of 13 amino acids.